The 20 T cell receptor beta chains below were found in one sample sequenced in a study of blood T cell repertoires in COVID-19. The protocol was immunoSEQ multiplex PCR, while the TCRdb copy is restricted to in-frame clones and leaves out a portion. The data show around 460,000 clones, 80% to 90% seen once. Sequenced: peripheral blood. Receptors originate from a man aged 18 to 30 with COVID-19, enrolled during active disease.

The DNA for the CDR3 is TGTGCCAGCAGCTCGTCCGGCGGGACAGATACGCAGTATTTT. This translates into CASSSSGGTDTQYF. The chain links TRBV5-5 to TRBJ2-3, with D perhaps TRBD2 (5 bases). V dropped 3 bases and J dropped 3 bases, with 11 bases sitting between them. This CDR3 is 14 amino acids long. Per the germline V gene, CDR1 is SGHKS and CDR2 is YYEKEE (reference sequence).

This clone was counted a single time. The rearrangement links TRBV13 to TRBJ1-4; D gene uncertain. The germline CDR1 and CDR2 sequences are PRHDT and FYEKMQ (reference sequence). This CDR3 is built from 17 residues. The germline V and J ends were trimmed by 5 bases and 1 base, with 17 bases remaining between them. The CDR3 spells CASSPPRPGGTNEKLFF. CDR3 in DNA: TGTGCCAGCAGCCCGCCCCGCCCCGGCGGAACTAATGAAAAACTGTTTTTT.

The chain recombines TRBV6-5 with TRBJ1-2; the D gene is possibly TRBD1 (6 bases). V gave up 6 bases and J gave up 8 bases, with 16 bases separating them. The CDR3 loop spans 13 amino acids. Germline CDR1 is MNHEY and CDR2 is SVGAGI. The CDR3 region has the DNA TGTGCCAGCAGAGCTACAGGGCGAGGGGGCTACACCTTC. It specifies CASRATGRGGYTF.

The V call is TRBV3-1 (or the pseudogene TRBV3-2), the J call TRBJ2-7; possibly TRBD2 for D (6 bases). Trimming stripped 1 base from V and 0 bases from J, with 16 bases between. The CDR3 length is 17 residues. In germline, CDR1 is LGHDT, CDR2 YNNKEL (reference sequence). CDR3 in DNA: TGTGCCAGCAGCCAAGGTGGCGGGACCCCCAGCTCCTACGAGCAGTACTTC. It specifies CASSQGGGTPSSYEQYF.

V gene TRBV7-9 combines with J gene TRBJ2-1, with 7 bases that match TRBD2. CDR1 and CDR2 (germline): SEHNR, FQNEAQ (reference sequence). The junction had 3 bases not matched to a gene; V was cut back by 2 bases and J by 5 bases. The CDR3 loop spans 14 amino acids. CDR3 sequence reads: CASSLSGINNEQFF. For the CDR3, the DNA is TGTGCCAGCAGCTTAAGCGGGATCAACAATGAGCAGTTCTTC.

The rearrangement joins TRBV2 to TRBJ2-3; TRBD2 is a possible D gene (7 bases). CDR3 length: 16 amino acids. Trimming removed 8 bases at V and 0 bases at J, with 18 bases between. Germline CDR1 is SNHLY and CDR2 is FYNNEI. The CDR3 nucleotides read TGTGCCAGCCTCCTTGGCGGGGGCCAGAGCACAGATACGCAGTATTTT. This gives the protein CASLLGGGQSTDTQYF.

CDR3 sequence reads: CASSSSKGVGTEAFF. The CDR3 DNA reads as TGTGCCAGCAGCTCCAGTAAGGGGGTAGGGACTGAAGCTTTCTTT. The chain is built from TRBV7-9 and TRBJ1-1; TRBD1 is a possible D gene (6 bases). The V and J ends lost 4 bases and 5 bases respectively, with 17 bases between them. Germline V gene sequence: CDR1 SEHNR, CDR2 FQNEAQ (reference sequence). This CDR3 has 15 amino acids.

This chain uses TRBV3-1 (or the pseudogene TRBV3-2) with TRBJ2-7; 11 bases agree with TRBD2. The germline gives CDR1 LGHDT, CDR2 YNNKEL (reference sequence). V dropped 4 bases and J dropped 0; count of bases not matched to a gene: 5. This CDR3 comprises 16 residues. The CDR3 loop reads CASSRAGTSGSYEQYF. In nucleotides, the CDR3 is TGTGCCAGCAGCCGGGCCGGGACTAGCGGCTCCTACGAGCAGTACTTC.

The chain has TRBV19 and TRBJ2-3, with D possibly TRBD1 on 5 matching bases. The V end was cut by 3 bases, the J end by 0 bases, with 10 bases between. The CDR3 length is 15 residues. Germline loops: CDR1 LNHDA, CDR2 SQIVND (reference sequence). DNA of the CDR3: TGTGCCAGTAGTATTGGGGCAGGGAGCACAGATACGCAGTATTTT. Its translation is CASSIGAGSTDTQYF.

The CDR3 nucleotides read TGTGCCTGGAGCCTCCAGGGCTATGGCTACACCTTC. Amino acid sequence: CAWSLQGYGYTF. The rearrangement joins TRBV30 to TRBJ1-2; a weak D match, TRBD1 (5 bases). Trimming left V 3 bases short and J 4 bases short, with 9 bases between. The CDR3 totals 12 residues. Germline CDR1 is GTSNPN and CDR2 is SVGIG (reference sequence).

The gene calls are TRBV3-1 (or the pseudogene TRBV3-2) and TRBJ1-2; no firm D call. There are 12 residues in the CDR3. CDR1 and CDR2 (germline): LGHDT, YNNKEL (reference sequence). The germline V and J ends were trimmed by 2 bases and 8 bases, with 9 bases remaining between them. CDR3: CASSQLRGGYTF. The CDR3 DNA reads as TGTGCCAGCAGCCAACTACGAGGGGGCTACACCTTC.

The genes are TRBV23-1 and TRBJ2-5, with TRBD1 matching over 7 bases. TRBV23-1 is sorted into the ORF group, with uncertain function. This CDR3 is 14 amino acids long. The trim removed 2 bases at V and 5 bases at J, leaving 5 bases unmatched. CDR3 sequence reads: CASSQTGVQETQYF. CDR3 bases: TGCGCCAGCAGTCAAACAGGGGTACAGGAGACCCAGTACTTC.

This clone was detected only once. The chain links TRBV5-8 to TRBJ1-2; D gene ambiguous. Germline CDR1 reads SGHTS; CDR2 reads YDEGEE. The CDR3 runs 17 residues. V shed 1 base and J shed 8 bases, with 24 bases lying between them. The DNA for the CDR3 is TGTGCCAGCAGCTTGAGATTAATTGGCAGCGCCCCCCAGGGCTACACCTTC. Amino acids: CASSLRLIGSAPQGYTF.

The V gene is TRBV19, the J gene TRBJ2-7, with D perhaps matching TRBD2 (5 bases). Per the germline V gene, CDR1 is LNHDA and CDR2 is SQIVND (reference sequence). This CDR3 spans 14 amino acids. Trimming removed 5 bases from V and 3 bases from J, with 14 bases in between. Here the CDR3 reads CASSFPGLSYEQYF. CDR3 nucleotide sequence: TGTGCCAGTAGTTTCCCCGGACTGAGCTACGAGCAGTACTTC.

Details on this clone: The sample contains more than one DNA sequence encoding this CDR3. CDR3: CASSPTGNYGYTF. For the CDR3, the DNA is TGTGCCAGCAGTCCGACAGGAAACTATGGCTACACCTTC. The chain links TRBV2 to TRBJ1-2, with TRBD1 as a possible D gene (6 bases). Deletions cut 5 bases from V and 2 bases from J, with 9 bases between. Germline CDR1 SNHLY, CDR2 FYNNEI. This CDR3 comprises 13 residues.

V usage is TRBV3-1 (or the pseudogene TRBV3-2) and J usage is TRBJ2-1, with TRBD1 matching over 10 bases. Germline V gene data show CDR1 as LGHDT and CDR2 as YNNKEL (reference sequence). The CDR3 has 14 residues. V lost 5 bases, J lost 9 bases, and 7 bases stayed unmatched. In nucleotides, the CDR3 is TGTGCCAGCAGCGCACACGGGACAGGGGTTGAGCAGTTCTTC. It is translated as CASSAHGTGVEQFF.

V usage is TRBV3-1 (or the pseudogene TRBV3-2) and J usage is TRBJ2-1; the match to TRBD2 covers 10 bases. The J segment lost 5 bases and the V segment lost 4 bases, leaving 5 bases of the junction unmatched. The CDR3 spans 15 residues. CDR1 and CDR2 from the germline V gene are LGHDT and YNNKEL (reference sequence). CDR3 sequence reads: CASSPPSGSHNEQFF. CDR3 DNA: TGTGCCAGCAGCCCGCCTAGCGGGAGTCACAATGAGCAGTTCTTC.

The V and J genes are TRBV10-1 and TRBJ1-4; possibly TRBD1 for D (6 bases). The CDR3 totals 11 residues. Per germline, CDR1 WNHNN and CDR2 SYGVQD (reference sequence). The CDR3 is CVSQGGEKLFF. CDR3 nucleotides: TGCGTTTCACAAGGGGGTGAAAAACTGTTTTTT.

This sequence joins TRBV30 and TRBJ1-5, with unresolved D. Germline CDR1 reads GTSNPN; CDR2 reads SVGIG (reference sequence). The CDR3 extends over 13 amino acids. V dropped 1 base and J dropped 3 bases, with 7 bases sitting between them. The CDR3 region has the DNA TGTGCCTGGAGTGAAGACTACAATCAGCCCCAGCATTTT. Protein sequence: CAWSEDYNQPQHF.

This chain uses TRBV7-8 with TRBJ1-4; the D gene is possibly TRBD1 (5 bases). Looked up from germline, CDR1 is SGHVS and CDR2 is FQNEAQ. Trimming removed 5 bases at V and 4 bases at J, with 14 bases between. This CDR3 contains 15 residues. CDR3 in amino acids: CASSRGHGNNEKLFF. CDR3 nucleotide sequence: TGTGCCAGCAGCCGTGGACACGGAAATAATGAAAAACTGTTTTTT.